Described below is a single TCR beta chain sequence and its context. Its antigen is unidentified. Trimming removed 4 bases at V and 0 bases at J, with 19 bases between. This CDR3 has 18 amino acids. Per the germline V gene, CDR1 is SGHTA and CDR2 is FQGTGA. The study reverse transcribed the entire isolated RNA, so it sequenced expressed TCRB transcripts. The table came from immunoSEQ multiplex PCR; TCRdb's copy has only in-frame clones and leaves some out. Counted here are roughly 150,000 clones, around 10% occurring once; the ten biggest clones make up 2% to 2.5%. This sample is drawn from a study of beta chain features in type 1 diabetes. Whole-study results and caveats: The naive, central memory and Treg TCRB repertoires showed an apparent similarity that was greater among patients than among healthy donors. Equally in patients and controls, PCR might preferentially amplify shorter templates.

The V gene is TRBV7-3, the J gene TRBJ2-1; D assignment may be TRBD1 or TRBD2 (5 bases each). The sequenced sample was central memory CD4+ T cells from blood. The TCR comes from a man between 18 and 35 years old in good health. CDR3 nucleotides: TGTGCCAGCAGCTCAACCGGGGCCTCCAGGAGCTCCTACAATGAGCAGTTCTTC. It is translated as CASSSTGASRSSYNEQFF. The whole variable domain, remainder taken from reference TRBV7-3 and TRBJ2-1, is GAGVSQTPSNKVTEKGKYVELRCDPISGHTALYWYRQSLGQGPEFLIYFQGTGAADDSGLPNDRFFAVRPEGSVSTLKIQRTERGDSAVYLCASSSTGASRSSYNEQFFGPGTRLTVL.